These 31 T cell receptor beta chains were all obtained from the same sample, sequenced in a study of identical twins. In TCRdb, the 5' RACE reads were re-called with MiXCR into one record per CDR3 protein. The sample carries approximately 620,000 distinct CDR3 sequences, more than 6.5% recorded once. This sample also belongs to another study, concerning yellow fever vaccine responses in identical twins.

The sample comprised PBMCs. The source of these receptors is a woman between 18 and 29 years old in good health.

The CDR3 region is CASSFSDEQYF. In DNA, the CDR3 is TGTGCCAGCAGCTTCTCGGACGAGCAGTACTTC. The chain employs TRBV7-9 and TRBJ2-7, with no clear D. The CDR3 has 11 residues. The germline V gene encodes CDR1 SEHNR and CDR2 FQNEAQ (reference sequence). The V end was cut by 3 bases, the J end by 5 bases, with 5 bases between.

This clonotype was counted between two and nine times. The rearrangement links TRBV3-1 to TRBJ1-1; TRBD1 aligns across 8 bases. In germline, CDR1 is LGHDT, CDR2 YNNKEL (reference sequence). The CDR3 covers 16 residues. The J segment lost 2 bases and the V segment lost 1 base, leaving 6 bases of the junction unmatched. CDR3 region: CASSQASGQGNTEAFF. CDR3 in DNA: TGTGCCAGCAGCCAAGCCTCAGGACAGGGCAACACTGAAGCTTTCTTT.

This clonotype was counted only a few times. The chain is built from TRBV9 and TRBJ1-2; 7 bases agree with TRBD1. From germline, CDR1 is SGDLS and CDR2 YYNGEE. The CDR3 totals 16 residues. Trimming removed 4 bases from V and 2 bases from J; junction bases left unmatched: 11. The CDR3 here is CASSRFNQGENYGYTF. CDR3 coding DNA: TGTGCCAGCAGCCGATTCAACCAGGGGGAGAACTATGGCTACACCTTC.

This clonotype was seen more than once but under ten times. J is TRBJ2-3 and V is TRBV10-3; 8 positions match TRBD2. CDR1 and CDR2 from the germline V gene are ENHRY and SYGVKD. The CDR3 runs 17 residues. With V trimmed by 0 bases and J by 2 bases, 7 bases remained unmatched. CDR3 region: CAISESRSGGHTDTQYF. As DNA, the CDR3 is TGTGCCATCAGTGAGTCGCGCAGCGGGGGCCACACAGATACGCAGTATTTT.

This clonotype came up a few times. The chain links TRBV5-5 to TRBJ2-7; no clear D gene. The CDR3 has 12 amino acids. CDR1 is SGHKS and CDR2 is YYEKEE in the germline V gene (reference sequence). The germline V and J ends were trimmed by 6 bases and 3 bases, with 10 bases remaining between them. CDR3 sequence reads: CASTGPNYEQYF. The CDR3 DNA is TGTGCCAGCACCGGACCAAACTACGAGCAGTACTTC. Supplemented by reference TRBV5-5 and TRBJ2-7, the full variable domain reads DAGVTQSPTHLIKTRGQQVTLRCSPISGHKSVSWYQQVLGQGPQFIFQYYEKEERGRGNFPDRFSARQFPNYSSELNVNALLLGDSALYLCASTGPNYEQYFGPGTRLTVT.

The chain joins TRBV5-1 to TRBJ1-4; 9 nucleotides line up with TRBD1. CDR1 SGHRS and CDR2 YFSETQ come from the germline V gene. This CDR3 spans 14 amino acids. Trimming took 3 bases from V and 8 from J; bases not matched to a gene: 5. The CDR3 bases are TGCGCCAGCAGCTGGGACAGGGCGGACGAAAAACTGTTTTTT. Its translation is CASSWDRADEKLFF.

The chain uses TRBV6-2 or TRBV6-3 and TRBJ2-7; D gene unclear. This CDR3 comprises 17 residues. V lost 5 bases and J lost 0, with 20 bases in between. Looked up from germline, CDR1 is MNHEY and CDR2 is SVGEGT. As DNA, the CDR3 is TGTGCCAGCAGTCCTACCGGAGTCGGCTTTAGCTCCTACGAGCAGTACTTC. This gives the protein CASSPTGVGFSSYEQYF.

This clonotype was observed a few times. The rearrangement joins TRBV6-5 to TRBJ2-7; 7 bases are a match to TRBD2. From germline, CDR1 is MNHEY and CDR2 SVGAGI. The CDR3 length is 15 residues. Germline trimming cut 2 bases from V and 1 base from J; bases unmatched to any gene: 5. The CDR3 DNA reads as TGTGCCAGCAGTTACCAAAGGGAGGGATCCTACGAGCAGTACTTC. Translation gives CASSYQREGSYEQYF.

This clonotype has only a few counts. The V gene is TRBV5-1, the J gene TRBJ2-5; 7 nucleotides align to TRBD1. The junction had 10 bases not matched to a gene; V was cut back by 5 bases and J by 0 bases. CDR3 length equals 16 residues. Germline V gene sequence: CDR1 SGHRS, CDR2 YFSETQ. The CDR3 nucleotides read TGCGCCAGCAGTTTAGGGGGCAGTAAGAACCAAGAGACCCAGTACTTC. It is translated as CASSLGGSKNQETQYF.

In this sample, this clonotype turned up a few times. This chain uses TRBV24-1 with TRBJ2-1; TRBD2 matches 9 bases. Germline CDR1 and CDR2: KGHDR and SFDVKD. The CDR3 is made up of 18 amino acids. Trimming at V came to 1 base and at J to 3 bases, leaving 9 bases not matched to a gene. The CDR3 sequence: CATSDFPPTSGNYNEQFF. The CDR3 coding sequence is TGTGCCACCAGTGATTTCCCTCCGACTAGCGGAAACTACAATGAGCAGTTCTTC.

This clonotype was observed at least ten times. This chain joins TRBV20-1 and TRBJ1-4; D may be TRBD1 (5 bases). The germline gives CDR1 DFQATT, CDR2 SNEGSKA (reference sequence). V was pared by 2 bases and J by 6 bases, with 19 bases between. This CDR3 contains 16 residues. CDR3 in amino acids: CSARPRMGLKDEKLFF. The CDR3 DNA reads TGCAGTGCTAGACCCAGGATGGGGCTTAAGGATGAAAAACTGTTTTTT.

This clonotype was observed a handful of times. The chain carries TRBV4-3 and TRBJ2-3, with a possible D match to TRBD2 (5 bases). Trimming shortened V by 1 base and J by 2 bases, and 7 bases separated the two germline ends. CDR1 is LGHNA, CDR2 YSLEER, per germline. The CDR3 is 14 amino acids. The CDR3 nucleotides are TGCGCCAGCAGCCAAGTCGGGGTCACAGATACGCAGTATTTT. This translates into CASSQVGVTDTQYF.

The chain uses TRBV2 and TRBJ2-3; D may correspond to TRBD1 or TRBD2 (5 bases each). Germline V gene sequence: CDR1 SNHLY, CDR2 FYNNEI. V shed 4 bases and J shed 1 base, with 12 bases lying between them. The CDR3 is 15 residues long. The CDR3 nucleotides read TGTGCCAGCAGTGGACACCGGGACCGCACAGATACGCAGTATTTT. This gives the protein CASSGHRDRTDTQYF.

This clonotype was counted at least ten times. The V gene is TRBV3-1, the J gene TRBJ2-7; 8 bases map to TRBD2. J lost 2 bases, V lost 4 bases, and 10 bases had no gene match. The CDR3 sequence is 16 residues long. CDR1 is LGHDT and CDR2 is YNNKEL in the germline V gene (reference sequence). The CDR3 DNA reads TGTGCCAGCAGCCGTGTAGGTAGCGGGGCCGCCTACGAGCAGTACTTC. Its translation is CASSRVGSGAAYEQYF.

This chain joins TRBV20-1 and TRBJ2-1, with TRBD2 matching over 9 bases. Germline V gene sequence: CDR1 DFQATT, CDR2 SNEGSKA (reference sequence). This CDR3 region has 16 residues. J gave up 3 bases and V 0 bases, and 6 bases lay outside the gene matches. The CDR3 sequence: CSARDWGSGSYNEQFF. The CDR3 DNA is TGCAGTGCTAGAGATTGGGGTAGCGGGAGCTACAATGAGCAGTTCTTC.

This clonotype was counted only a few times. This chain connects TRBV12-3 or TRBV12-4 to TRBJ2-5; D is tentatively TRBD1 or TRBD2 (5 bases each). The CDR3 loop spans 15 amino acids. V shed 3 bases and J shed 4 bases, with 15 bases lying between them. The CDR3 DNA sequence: TGTGCCAGCAGTTTTGCTGGGGGTGGGTTAGAGACCCAGTACTTC. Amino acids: CASSFAGGGLETQYF.

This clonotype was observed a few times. DNA of the CDR3: TGTGCCTGGAGTGTGGACAGGGTAAATTCACCCCTCCACTTT. It translates to CAWSVDRVNSPLHF. The chain has TRBV30 and TRBJ1-6; TRBD1 matches 8 bases. The CDR3 spans 14 residues. Germline CDR1 is GTSNPN and CDR2 is SVGIG (reference sequence). V lost 0 bases to trimming and J lost 7 bases; unmatched junction nucleotides: 2.

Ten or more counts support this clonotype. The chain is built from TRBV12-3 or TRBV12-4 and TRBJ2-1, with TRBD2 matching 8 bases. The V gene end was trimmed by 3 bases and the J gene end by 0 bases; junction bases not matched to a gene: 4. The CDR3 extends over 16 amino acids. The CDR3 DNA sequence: TGTGCCAGCAGTTTTGGCGGGGGGTTCTCCTACAATGAGCAGTTCTTC. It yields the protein CASSFGGGFSYNEQFF.

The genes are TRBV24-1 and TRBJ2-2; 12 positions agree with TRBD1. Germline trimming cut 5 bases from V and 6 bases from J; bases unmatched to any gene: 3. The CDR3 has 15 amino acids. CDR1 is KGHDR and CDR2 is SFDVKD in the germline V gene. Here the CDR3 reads CATSAGTGGSGELFF. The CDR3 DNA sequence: TGTGCCACCAGTGCCGGGACAGGGGGCTCCGGGGAGCTGTTTTTT.

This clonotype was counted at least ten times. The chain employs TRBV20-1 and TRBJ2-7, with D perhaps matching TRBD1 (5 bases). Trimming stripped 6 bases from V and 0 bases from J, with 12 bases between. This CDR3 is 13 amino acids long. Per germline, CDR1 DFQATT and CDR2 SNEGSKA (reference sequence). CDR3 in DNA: TGCAGTGCCCCACCGACAGACTCCTACGAGCAGTACTTC. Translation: CSAPPTDSYEQYF.

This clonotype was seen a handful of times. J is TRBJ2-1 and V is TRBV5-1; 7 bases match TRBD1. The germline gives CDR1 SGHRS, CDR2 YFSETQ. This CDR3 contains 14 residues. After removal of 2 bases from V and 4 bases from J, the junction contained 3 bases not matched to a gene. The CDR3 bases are TGCGCCAGCAGCTTCCGGGACAGATACAATGAGCAGTTCTTC. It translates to CASSFRDRYNEQFF.

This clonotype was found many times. In nucleotides, the CDR3 is TGCAGTGCGAGGGACAGGGAATACGAGCAGTACTTC. Translation gives CSARDREYEQYF. V gene TRBV20-1 combines with J gene TRBJ2-7; 9 bases match TRBD1. The CDR3 loop spans 12 amino acids. The junction had 4 bases not matched to a gene; V was cut back by 6 bases and J by 4 bases. Germline assignment: CDR1 DFQATT and CDR2 SNEGSKA (reference sequence).

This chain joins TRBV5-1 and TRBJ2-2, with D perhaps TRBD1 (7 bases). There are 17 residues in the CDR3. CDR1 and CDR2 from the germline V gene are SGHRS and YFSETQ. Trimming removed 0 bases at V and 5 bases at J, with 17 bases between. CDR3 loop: CASSLATGPGGTGELFF. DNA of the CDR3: TGCGCCAGCAGCTTGGCAACGGGACCAGGGGGGACCGGGGAGCTGTTTTTT. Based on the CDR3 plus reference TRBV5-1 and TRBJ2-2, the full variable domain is KAGVTQTPRYLIKTRGQQVTLSCSPISGHRSVSWYQQTPGQGLQFLFEYFSETQRNKGNFPGRFSGRQFSNSRSEMNVSTLELGDSALYLCASSLATGPGGTGELFFGEGSRLTVL.

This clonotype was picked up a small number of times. The CDR3 DNA reads TGTGCCAGCAGCTTAGGTTCAGGGGATGAAAAACTGTTTTTT. Residues: CASSLGSGDEKLFF. The rearrangement links TRBV13 to TRBJ1-4; a weak D match, TRBD1 (6 bases). V lost 0 bases to trimming and J lost 6 bases, with 8 bases between them. The V gene's germline CDR1 is PRHDT and CDR2 FYEKMQ (reference sequence). This CDR3 comprises 14 residues. Full variable domain (missing parts from reference TRBV13 and TRBJ1-4): AAGVIQSPRHLIKEKRETATLKCYPIPRHDTVYWYQQGPGQDPQFLISFYEKMQSDKGSIPDRFSAQQFSDYHSELNMSSLELGDSALYFCASSLGSGDEKLFFGSGTQLSVL.

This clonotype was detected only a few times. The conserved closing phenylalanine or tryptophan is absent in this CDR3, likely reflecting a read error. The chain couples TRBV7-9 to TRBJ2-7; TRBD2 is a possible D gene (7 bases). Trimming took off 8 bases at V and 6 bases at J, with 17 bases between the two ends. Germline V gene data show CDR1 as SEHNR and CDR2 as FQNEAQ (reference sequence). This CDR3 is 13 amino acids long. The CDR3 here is CASSRGGLREQYL. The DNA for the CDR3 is TGTGCCAGCTCAAGGGGGGGCCTTCGCGAGCAGTACCTC.

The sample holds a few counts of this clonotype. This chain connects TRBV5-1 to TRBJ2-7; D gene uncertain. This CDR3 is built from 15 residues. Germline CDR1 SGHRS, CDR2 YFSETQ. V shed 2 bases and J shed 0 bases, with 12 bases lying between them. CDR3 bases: TGCGCCAGCAGCTTCTCCGGCGACATCTCCTACGAGCAGTACTTC. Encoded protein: CASSFSGDISYEQYF. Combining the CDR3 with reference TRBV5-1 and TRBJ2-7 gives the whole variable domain KAGVTQTPRYLIKTRGQQVTLSCSPISGHRSVSWYQQTPGQGLQFLFEYFSETQRNKGNFPGRFSGRQFSNSRSEMNVSTLELGDSALYLCASSFSGDISYEQYFGPGTRLTVT.

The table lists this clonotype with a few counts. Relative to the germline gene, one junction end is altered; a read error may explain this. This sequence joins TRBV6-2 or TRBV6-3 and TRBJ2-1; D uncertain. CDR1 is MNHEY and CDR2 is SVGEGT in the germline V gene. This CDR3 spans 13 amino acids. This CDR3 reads CGSTRDSYNEQFF. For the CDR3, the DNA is TGTGGCAGCACGAGAGACTCCTACAATGAGCAGTTCTTC.

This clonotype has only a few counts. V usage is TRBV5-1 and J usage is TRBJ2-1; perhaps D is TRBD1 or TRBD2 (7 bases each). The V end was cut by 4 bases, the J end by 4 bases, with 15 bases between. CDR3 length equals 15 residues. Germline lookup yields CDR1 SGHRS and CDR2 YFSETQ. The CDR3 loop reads CASSPHRGLYNEQFF. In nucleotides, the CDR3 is TGCGCCAGCAGCCCCCACAGGGGACTATACAATGAGCAGTTCTTC.

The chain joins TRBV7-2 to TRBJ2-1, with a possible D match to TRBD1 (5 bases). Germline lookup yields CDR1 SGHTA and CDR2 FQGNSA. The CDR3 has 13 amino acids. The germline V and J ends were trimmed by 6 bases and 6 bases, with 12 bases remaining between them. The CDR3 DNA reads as TGTGCCAGCAGACCCAATAGGGGCAATGAGCAGTTCTTC. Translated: CASRPNRGNEQFF. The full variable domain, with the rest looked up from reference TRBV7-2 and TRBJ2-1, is GAGVSQSPSNKVTEKGKDVELRCDPISGHTALYWYRQSLGQGLEFLIYFQGNSAPDKSGLPSDRFSAERTGGSVSTLTIQRTQQEDSAVYLCASRPNRGNEQFFGPGTRLTVL.

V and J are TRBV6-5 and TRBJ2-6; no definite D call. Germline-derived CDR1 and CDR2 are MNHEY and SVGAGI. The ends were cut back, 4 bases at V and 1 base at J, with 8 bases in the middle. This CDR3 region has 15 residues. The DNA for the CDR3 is TGTGCCAGCAGTTCCCTAAAATCTGGGGCCAACGTCCTGACTTTC. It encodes CASSSLKSGANVLTF.

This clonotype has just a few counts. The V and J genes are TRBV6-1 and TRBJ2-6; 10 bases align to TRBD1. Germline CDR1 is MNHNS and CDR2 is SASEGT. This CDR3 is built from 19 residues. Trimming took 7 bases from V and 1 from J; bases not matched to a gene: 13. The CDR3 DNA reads TGTGCCAGCATTCCCTCGGGGACAGGGGTCGGATCTGGGGCCAACGTCCTGACTTTC. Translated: CASIPSGTGVGSGANVLTF.